This is a list of T cell receptor beta chains from one sample in a study of shared clonotypes between healthy human individuals. Data came from immunoSEQ multiplex PCR; TCRdb stores just in-frame clones and leaves some out. The table records 600,000 to 700,000 clones, 73% of them present only once. The material sequenced was memory CD4+ T cells sorted from blood. These receptors were obtained from a woman aged 25 to 39 in good health. CDR3s include the opening cysteine and the closing phenylalanine or tryptophan. The D gene is left open where the match is weak. Clone size appears in some rows only: once, few, many, or a class for an expanded clone.

J gene,clone size,V gene,D gene,CDR3 protein,CDR3 DNA
TRBJ2-7,-,TRBV7-9,-,CASSYSGTSSYEQYF,TGTGCCAGCAGTTACTCCGGGACTTCCTCCTACGAGCAGTACTTC
TRBJ2-6,-,TRBV28,-,CASSLSPSKGLGANVLTF,TGTGCCAGCAGTTTATCCCCTTCGAAGGGTCTTGGGGCCAACGTCCTGACTTTC
TRBJ1-5,-,TRBV28,-,CASISRVTQPQHF,TGTGCCAGCATCTCAAGGGTTACCCAGCCCCAGCATTTT
TRBJ2-1,-,TRBV4-2,TRBD2,CASSEGLAGYNEQFF,TGTGCCAGCAGCGAGGGACTAGCGGGCTACAATGAGCAGTTCTTC
TRBJ1-4,-,TRBV30,TRBD1,CAWSPKTGDNEKLFF,TGTGCCTGGAGTCCCAAGACAGGGGATAATGAAAAACTGTTTTTT
TRBJ2-3,-,TRBV21-1,-,CASNGLAGAVTDTQYF,TGTGCCAGCAATGGACTAGCGGGAGCGGTCACAGATACGCAGTATTTT
TRBJ1-1,-,TRBV5-1,TRBD1,CASSGTGRGTEAFF,TGCGCCAGCAGCGGGACAGGGCGGGGGACTGAAGCTTTCTTT
TRBJ1-1,few,TRBV7-5,-,CVRSRPDLREAFF,TGTGTCAGAAGCCGCCCGGACCTAAGGGAAGCTTTCTTT
TRBJ2-1,-,TRBV9,-,CASSGGDNNEQFF,TGTGCCAGCAGCGGAGGAGACAACAATGAGCAGTTCTTC
TRBJ2-1,once,TRBV6-6,-,CAWGSASSYNEQFF,TGTGCCTGGGGGAGCGCCTCTTCCTACAATGAGCAGTTCTTC
TRBJ2-1,-,TRBV5-4,-,CASSPRTESYNEQFF,TGTGCCAGCAGCCCCAGGACCGAATCCTACAATGAGCAGTTCTTC
TRBJ1-1,few,TRBV18,-,CASSTGWDTEAFF,TGTGCCAGCTCAACAGGATGGGACACTGAAGCTTTCTTT
TRBJ2-7,-,TRBV5-1,TRBD2,CASSLGRDYSYEQYF,TGCGCCAGCAGCTTGGGGCGGGACTACTCCTACGAGCAGTACTTC
TRBJ1-1,-,TRBV14,TRBD1,CASSRTGGLNTEAFF,TGTGCCAGCAGCCGCACAGGGGGCTTGAACACTGAAGCTTTCTTT
TRBJ2-7,few,TRBV29-1,TRBD1,CSVEPGTGVHEQYF,TGCAGCGTTGAACCCGGGACAGGGGTCCACGAGCAGTACTTC
TRBJ1-2,-,TRBV30,-,CAWRGTFNYGYTF,TGTGCCTGGAGAGGGACCTTTAACTATGGCTACACCTTC
TRBJ2-1,once,TRBV11-2,TRBD2,CASSLRLAGRWGYNEQFF,TGTGCCAGCAGCTTACGACTAGCGGGTAGATGGGGCTACAATGAGCAGTTCTTC
TRBJ1-2,-,TRBV7-9,TRBD1,CASSLGAGTGYGYTF,TGTGCCAGCAGCTTAGGCGCCGGGACAGGCTATGGCTACACCTTC
TRBJ2-2,few,TRBV25-1,-,CASSESYGELFF,TGTGCCAGCAGTGAATCCTACGGGGAGCTGTTTTTT
TRBJ2-7,once,TRBV28,-,CASSPHDSYEQYF,TGTGCCAGCAGTCCCCATGACAGCTACGAGCAGTACTTC
TRBJ2-7,-,TRBV5-1,-,CASKRADAYEQYF,TGCGCCAGCAAACGAGCGGATGCCTACGAGCAGTACTTC
TRBJ1-2,-,TRBV5-1,-,CASSLALVTRGYGYTF,TGCGCCAGCAGCTTGGCCTTAGTGACGCGAGGCTATGGCTACACCTTC
TRBJ2-7,-,TRBV10-1,-,CASSKGTHYEQYF,TGCGCCAGCAGCAAAGGGACTCACTACGAGCAGTACTTC
TRBJ2-3,-,TRBV11-1,-,CASSYEQEGDTQYF,TGTGCCAGCAGCTACGAGCAAGAAGGAGATACGCAGTATTTT
TRBJ1-1,-,TRBV20-1,TRBD1,CSAHRQGNFF,TGCAGTGCCCACAGACAGGGGAACTTTTTT
TRBJ2-3,-,TRBV7-6,-,CASSGGASGLSTDTQYF,TGTGCCAGCAGCGGGGGGGCTAGCGGCCTGAGCACAGATACGCAGTATTTT
TRBJ1-5,many,TRBV30,-,CAWSNGLQPQHF,TGTGCCTGGAGTAATGGGCTTCAGCCCCAGCATTTT
TRBJ2-7,-,TRBV4-1,TRBD1,CASSSPGTDFYEQYF,TGCGCCAGCAGCTCCCCAGGGACAGACTTTTACGAGCAGTACTTC
TRBJ2-3,-,TRBV2,-,CASSPRDLVTDTQYF,TGTGCCAGCAGTCCACGGGACCTTGTCACAGATACGCAGTATTTT
TRBJ1-2,once,TRBV2,-,CASTESDGYTF,TGTGCCAGCACCGAGTCAGATGGCTACACCTTC
TRBJ1-5,once,TRBV7-8,-,CASSLTPAGRGDPNQPQHF,TGTGCCAGCAGCTTAACCCCCGCCGGTCGAGGGGATCCCAATCAGCCCCAGCATTTT
TRBJ1-2,-,TRBV28,-,CASRVGQYGYTF,TGTGCCAGCAGGGTAGGACAGTATGGCTACACCTTC
TRBJ2-5,-,TRBV7-2,TRBD2,CASSGRVGLAGETQYF,TGTGCCAGCAGCGGCCGCGTAGGACTAGCGGGAGAGACCCAGTACTTC
TRBJ2-1,-,TRBV7-2,TRBD2,CASTTSGSWNEQFF,TGTGCCAGCACAACTAGCGGGTCATGGAATGAGCAGTTCTTC
TRBJ1-2,-,TRBV18,-,CASSPRAPNYGYTF,TGTGCCAGCTCACCAAGGGCCCCTAACTATGGCTACACCTTC
TRBJ2-7,-,TRBV30,-,CAWSLGSGYSYEQYF,TGTGCCTGGAGCCTCGGTAGCGGTTACTCCTACGAGCAGTACTTC
TRBJ1-5,-,TRBV28,TRBD1,CASSFEGTGVNQPQHF,TGTGCCAGCAGTTTTGAGGGGACAGGGGTCAATCAGCCCCAGCATTTT
TRBJ2-7,-,TRBV29-1,-,CSVEIRGRSSYEQYF,TGCAGCGTTGAAATCCGGGGCAGGAGCTCCTACGAGCAGTACTTC
TRBJ1-3,-,TRBV28,-,CASTNSLLGNTIYF,TGTGCCAGCACAAACAGTTTGTTGGGAAACACCATATATTTT
TRBJ2-2,-,TRBV7-9,-,CASSQTPTGELFF,TGTGCCAGCAGCCAAACACCCACCGGGGAGCTGTTTTTT
TRBJ1-1,-,TRBV6-1,-,CASPDGGIGTFF,TGTGCCAGCCCGGATGGGGGGATTGGAACTTTCTTT
TRBJ2-1,-,TRBV18,TRBD1,CASSQDFPGTGGLFF,TGTGCCAGCTCACAAGACTTTCCCGGGACAGGGGGTTTGTTCTTC
TRBJ1-1,few,TRBV7-9,TRBD1,CASSLDRGNTEAFF,TGTGCCAGCAGCTTAGACAGGGGGAACACTGAAGCTTTCTTT
TRBJ2-7,-,TRBV28,-,CASSLTGYRYEQYF,TGTGCCAGCAGTTTGACGGGATATCGCTACGAGCAGTACTTC
TRBJ2-3,-,TRBV28,-,CASRPPIADTQYF,TGTGCCAGCAGACCTCCAATCGCAGATACGCAGTATTTT